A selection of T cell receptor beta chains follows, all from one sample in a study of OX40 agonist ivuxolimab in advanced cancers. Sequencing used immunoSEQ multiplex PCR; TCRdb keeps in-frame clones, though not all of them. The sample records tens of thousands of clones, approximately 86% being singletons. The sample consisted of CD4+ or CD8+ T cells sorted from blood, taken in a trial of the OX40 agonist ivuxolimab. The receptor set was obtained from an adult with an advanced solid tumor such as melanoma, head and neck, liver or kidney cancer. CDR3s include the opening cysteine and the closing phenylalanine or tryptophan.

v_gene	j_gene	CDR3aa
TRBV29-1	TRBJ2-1	CSASALPPSYNEQFF
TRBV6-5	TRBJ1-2	CASTQARRTGSGYTF
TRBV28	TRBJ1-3	CASSKTGDYGNTIYF
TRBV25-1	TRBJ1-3	CASSPLEGSGNTIYF
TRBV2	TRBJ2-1	CASRDGPVIEQFF
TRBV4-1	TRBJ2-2	CASSKGGIGELNTGELFF
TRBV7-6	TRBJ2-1	CASSLRSGDEQFF
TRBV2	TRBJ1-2	CASSPGQGSGYTF
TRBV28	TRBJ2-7	CASSSLGGSSVYEQYF
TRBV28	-	CASGTSLYEQYF
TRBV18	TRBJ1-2	CASSPEGQGNYGYTF
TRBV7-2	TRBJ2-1	CASSLEGGGTWAYNEQFF
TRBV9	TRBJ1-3	CASSARAFSGNTIYF
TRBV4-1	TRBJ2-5	CASSQEPGQRTETQYF
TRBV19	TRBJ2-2	CASSEGAGELFF
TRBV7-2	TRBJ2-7	CASSLALGYYEQYF
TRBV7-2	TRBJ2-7	CASSVTSGPTYEQYF
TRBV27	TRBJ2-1	CASSYHLTSGVYNEQFF
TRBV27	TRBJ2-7	CASSLRVSGSGEQYF
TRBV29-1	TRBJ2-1	CSVGTSGNVEQFF
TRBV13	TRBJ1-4	CASSAGPASNEKLFF
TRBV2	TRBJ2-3	CASSEQGKRDTQYF